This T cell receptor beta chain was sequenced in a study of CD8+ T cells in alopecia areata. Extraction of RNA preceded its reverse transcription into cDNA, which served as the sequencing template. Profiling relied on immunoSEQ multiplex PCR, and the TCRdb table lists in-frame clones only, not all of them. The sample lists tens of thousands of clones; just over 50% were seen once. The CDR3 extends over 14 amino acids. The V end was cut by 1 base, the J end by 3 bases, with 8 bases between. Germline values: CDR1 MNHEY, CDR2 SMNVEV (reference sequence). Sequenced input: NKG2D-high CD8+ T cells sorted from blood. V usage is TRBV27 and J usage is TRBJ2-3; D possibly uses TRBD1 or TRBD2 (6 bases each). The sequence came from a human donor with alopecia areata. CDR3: CASSLWGATDTQYF. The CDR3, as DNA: TGTGCCAGCAGTTTATGGGGGGCGACAGATACGCAGTATTTT.